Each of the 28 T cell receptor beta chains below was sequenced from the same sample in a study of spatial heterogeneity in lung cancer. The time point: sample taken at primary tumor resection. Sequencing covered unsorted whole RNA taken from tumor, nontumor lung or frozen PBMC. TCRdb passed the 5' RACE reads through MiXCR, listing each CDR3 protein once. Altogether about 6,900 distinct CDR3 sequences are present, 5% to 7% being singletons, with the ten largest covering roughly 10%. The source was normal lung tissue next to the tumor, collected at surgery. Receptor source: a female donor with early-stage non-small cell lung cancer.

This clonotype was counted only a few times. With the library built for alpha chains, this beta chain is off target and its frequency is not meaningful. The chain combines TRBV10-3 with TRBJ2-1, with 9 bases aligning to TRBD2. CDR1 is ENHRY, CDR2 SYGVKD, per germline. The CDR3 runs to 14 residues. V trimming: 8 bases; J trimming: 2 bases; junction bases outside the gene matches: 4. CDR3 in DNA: TGTGCCATCGAGGCGGGAGGGACCTACAATGAGCAGTTCTTC. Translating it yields CAIEAGGTYNEQFF.

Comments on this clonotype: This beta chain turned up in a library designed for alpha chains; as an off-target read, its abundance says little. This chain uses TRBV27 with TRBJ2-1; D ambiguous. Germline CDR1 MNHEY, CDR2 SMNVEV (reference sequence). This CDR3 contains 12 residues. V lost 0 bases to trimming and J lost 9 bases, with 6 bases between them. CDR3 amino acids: CASSLSRGEQFF. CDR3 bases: TGTGCCAGCAGTTTATCTCGCGGTGAGCAGTTCTTC.

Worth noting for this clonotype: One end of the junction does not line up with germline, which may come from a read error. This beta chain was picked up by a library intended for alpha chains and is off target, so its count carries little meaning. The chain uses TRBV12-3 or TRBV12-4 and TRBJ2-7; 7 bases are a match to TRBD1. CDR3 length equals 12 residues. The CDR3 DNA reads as TGTCCCAGCAGTTCGACAGGGCACGAACAGTACTTC. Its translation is CPSSSTGHEQYF.

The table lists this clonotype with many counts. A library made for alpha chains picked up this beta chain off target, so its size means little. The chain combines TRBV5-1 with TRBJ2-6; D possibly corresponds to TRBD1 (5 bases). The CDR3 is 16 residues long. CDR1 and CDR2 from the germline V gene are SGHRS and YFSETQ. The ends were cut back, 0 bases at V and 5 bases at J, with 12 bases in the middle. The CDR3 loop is CASSLATDLRANVLTF. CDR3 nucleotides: TGCGCCAGCAGCTTGGCGACAGACCTTCGGGCCAACGTCCTGACTTTC.

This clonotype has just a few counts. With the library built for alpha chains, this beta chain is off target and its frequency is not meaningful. The CDR3 here is CASSEGPDTYTGELFF. The CDR3 region has the DNA TGTGCCAGCAGTGAAGGGCCGGACACATACACCGGGGAGCTGTTTTTT. V and J are TRBV6-4 and TRBJ2-2; TRBD1 might be the D (5 bases). V lost 3 bases, J lost 3 bases, and 14 bases lay in between. CDR1 and CDR2 from the germline V gene are MRHNA and SNTAGT. The CDR3 sequence is 16 residues long.

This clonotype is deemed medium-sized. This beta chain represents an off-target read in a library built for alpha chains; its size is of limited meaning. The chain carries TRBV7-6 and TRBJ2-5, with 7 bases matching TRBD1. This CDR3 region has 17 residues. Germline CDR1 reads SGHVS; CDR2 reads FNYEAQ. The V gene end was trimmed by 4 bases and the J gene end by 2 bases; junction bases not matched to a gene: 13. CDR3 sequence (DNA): TGTGCCAGCAGCTCCCCCCGGCAGGGGGTGACGCAAGAGACCCAGTACTTC. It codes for CASSSPRQGVTQETQYF.

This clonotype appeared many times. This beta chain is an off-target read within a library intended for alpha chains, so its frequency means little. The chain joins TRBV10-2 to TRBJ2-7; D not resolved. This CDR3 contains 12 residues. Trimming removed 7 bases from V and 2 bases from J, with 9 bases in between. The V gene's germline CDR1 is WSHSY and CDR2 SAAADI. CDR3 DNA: TGCGCCAGCATGTCGACAACCTACGAGCAGTACTTC. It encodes CASMSTTYEQYF.

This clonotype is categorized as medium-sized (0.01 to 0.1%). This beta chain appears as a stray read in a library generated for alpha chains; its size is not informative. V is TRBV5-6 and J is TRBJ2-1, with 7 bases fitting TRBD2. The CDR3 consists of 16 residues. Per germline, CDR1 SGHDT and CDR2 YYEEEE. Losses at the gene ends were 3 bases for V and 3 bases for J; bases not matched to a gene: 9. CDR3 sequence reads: CASSWDGGSYYNEQFF. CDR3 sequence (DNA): TGTGCCAGCAGCTGGGACGGCGGGAGTTACTACAATGAGCAGTTCTTC.

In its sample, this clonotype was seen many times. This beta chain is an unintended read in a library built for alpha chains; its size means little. The CDR3 nucleotides read TGCGCCACGGGGACAGAGGTGAGGACAGATACGCAGTATTTT. Translating gives CATGTEVRTDTQYF. The chain couples TRBV10-2 to TRBJ2-3, with 7 bases that match TRBD1. Unmatched junction bases numbered 10, after V lost 10 bases and J lost 3 bases. Germline V gene lookup returns CDR1 WSHSY and CDR2 SAAADI. This CDR3 contains 14 residues.

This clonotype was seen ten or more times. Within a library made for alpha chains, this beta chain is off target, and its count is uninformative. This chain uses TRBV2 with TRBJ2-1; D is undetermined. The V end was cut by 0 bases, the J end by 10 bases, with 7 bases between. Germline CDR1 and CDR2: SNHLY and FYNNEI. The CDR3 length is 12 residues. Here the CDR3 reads CASSEARHEQFF. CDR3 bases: TGTGCCAGCAGTGAAGCTCGACACGAGCAGTTCTTC.

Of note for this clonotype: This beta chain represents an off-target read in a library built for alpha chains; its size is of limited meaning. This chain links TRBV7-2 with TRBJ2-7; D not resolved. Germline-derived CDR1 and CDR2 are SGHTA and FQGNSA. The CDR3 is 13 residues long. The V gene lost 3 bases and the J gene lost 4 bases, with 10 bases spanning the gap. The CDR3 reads CASSLALTYEQYF. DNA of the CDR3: TGTGCCAGCAGCTTGGCCCTAACTTACGAGCAGTACTTC.

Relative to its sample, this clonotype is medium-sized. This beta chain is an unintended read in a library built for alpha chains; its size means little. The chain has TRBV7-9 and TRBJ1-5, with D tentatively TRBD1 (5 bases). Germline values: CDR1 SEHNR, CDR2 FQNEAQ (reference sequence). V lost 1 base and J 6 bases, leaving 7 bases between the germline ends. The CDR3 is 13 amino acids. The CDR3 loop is CASSLGGTQPQHF. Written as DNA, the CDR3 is TGTGCCAGCAGCTTAGGGGGGACTCAGCCCCAGCATTTT.

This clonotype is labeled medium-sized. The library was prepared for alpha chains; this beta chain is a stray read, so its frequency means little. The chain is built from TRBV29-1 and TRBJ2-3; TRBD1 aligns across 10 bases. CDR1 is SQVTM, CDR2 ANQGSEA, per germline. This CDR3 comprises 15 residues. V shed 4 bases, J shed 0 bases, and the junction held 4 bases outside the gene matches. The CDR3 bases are TGCAGCGTTGGGGACAGGGGAGGGAGCACAGATACGCAGTATTTT. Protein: CSVGDRGGSTDTQYF.

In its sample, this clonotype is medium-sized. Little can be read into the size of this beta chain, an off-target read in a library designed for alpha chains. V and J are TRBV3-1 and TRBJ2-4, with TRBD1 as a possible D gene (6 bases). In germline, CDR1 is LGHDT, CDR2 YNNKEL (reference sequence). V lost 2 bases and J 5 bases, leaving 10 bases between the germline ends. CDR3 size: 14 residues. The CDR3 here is CASSQTGTQNIQYF. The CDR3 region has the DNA TGTGCCAGCAGCCAAACCGGGACACAAAACATTCAGTACTTC.

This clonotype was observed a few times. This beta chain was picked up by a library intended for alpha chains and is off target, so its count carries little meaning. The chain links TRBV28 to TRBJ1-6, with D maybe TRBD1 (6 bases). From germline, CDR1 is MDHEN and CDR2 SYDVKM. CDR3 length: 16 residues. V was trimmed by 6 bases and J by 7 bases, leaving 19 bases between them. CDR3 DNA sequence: TGTGCCAGCAGAACAGGGTCCAGCACGTACAATTCACCCCTCCACTTT. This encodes CASRTGSSTYNSPLHF.

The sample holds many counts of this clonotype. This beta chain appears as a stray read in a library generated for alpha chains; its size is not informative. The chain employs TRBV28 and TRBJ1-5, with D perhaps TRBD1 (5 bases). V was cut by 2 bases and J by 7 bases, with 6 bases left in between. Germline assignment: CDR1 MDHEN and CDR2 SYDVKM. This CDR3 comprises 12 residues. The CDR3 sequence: CASSLQGQPQHF. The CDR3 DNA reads TGTGCCAGCAGTTTACAGGGACAGCCCCAGCATTTT.

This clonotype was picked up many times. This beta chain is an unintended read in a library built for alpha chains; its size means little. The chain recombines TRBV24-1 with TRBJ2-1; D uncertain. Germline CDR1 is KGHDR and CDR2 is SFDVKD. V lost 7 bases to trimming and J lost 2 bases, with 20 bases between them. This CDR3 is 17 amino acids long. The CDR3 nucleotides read TGTGCCACCAGGAAGAAAACCCATGTATATACCTACAATGAGCAGTTCTTC. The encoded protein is CATRKKTHVYTYNEQFF.

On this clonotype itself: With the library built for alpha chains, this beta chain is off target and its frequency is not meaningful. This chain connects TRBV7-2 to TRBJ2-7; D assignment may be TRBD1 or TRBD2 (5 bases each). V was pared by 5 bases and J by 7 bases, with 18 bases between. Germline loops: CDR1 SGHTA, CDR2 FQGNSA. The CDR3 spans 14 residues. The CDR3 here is CASSKGAPTGEQYF. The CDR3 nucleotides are TGTGCCAGCAGCAAAGGGGCTCCTACGGGGGAGCAGTACTTC.

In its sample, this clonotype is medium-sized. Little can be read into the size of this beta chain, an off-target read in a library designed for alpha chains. The CDR3 nucleotides are TGTGCCAGCAGCTTATCTGGGGGGCTGGGCAATCAGCCCCAGCATTTT. Translation: CASSLSGGLGNQPQHF. The chain joins TRBV11-2 to TRBJ1-5, with D possibly being TRBD1 (6 bases). Germline assignment: CDR1 SGHAT and CDR2 FQNNGV. V was clipped by 2 bases and J by 2 bases, with 13 bases between them. The CDR3 has 16 residues.

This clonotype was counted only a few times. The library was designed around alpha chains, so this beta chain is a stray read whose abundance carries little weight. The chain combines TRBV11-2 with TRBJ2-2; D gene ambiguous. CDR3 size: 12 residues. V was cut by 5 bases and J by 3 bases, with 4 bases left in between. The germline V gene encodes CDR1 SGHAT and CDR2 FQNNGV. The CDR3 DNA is TGTGCCAGCAGCCAACACACCGGGGAGCTGTTTTTT. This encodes CASSQHTGELFF.

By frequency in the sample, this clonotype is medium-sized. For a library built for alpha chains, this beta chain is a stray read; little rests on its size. In DNA form, the CDR3 reads TGTGCCAGCAGTCTCAGGGGGCCATCCTACGAGCAGTACTTC. Protein: CASSLRGPSYEQYF. This chain connects TRBV27 to TRBJ2-7; 8 nucleotides match TRBD1. The CDR3 loop spans 14 amino acids. The junction had 4 bases not matched to a gene; V was cut back by 5 bases and J by 1 base. Germline V gene data show CDR1 as MNHEY and CDR2 as SMNVEV (reference sequence).

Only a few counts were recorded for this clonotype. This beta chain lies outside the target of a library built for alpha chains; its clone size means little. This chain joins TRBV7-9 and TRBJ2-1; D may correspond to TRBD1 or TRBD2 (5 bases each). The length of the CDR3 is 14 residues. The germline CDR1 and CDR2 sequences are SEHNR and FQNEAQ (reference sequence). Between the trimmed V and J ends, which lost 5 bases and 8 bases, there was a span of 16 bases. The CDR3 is CASSHLGLAYEQFF. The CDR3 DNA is TGTGCCAGCAGCCACTTGGGGCTAGCCTATGAGCAGTTCTTC.

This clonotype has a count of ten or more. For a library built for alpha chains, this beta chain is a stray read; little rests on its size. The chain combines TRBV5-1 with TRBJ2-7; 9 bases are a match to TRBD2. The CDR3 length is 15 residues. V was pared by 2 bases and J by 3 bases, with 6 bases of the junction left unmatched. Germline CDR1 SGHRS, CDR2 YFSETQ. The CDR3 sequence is CASSLTGTSYYEQYF. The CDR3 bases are TGCGCCAGCAGCTTAACCGGGACTAGCTACTACGAGCAGTACTTC.

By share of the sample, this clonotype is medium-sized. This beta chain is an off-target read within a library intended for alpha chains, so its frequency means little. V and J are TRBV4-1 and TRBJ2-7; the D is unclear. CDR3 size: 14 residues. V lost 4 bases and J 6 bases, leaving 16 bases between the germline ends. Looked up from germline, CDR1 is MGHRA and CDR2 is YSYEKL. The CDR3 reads CASSPTPAEFEQYF. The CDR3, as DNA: TGCGCCAGCAGCCCCACCCCGGCGGAGTTCGAGCAGTACTTC.

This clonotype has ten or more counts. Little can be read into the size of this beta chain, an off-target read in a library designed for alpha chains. The CDR3: CASSLDLGGGDEQFF. DNA for the CDR3: TGTGCCAGCAGCTTAGATCTGGGGGGAGGCGATGAGCAGTTCTTC. The gene calls are TRBV11-3 and TRBJ2-1; perhaps TRBD2 as D (6 bases). The V gene's germline CDR1 is SGHNT and CDR2 YENEEA. The CDR3 covers 15 residues. The V and J ends lost 0 bases and 8 bases respectively, with 14 bases between them.

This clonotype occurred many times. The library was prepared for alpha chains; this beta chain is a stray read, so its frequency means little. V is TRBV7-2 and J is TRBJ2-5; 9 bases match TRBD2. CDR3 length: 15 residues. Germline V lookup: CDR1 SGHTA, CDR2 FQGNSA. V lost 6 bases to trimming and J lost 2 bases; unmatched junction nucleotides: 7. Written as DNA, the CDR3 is TGTGCCAGCAGACAAATAGCGGGAGAGCAAGAGACCCAGTACTTC. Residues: CASRQIAGEQETQYF.

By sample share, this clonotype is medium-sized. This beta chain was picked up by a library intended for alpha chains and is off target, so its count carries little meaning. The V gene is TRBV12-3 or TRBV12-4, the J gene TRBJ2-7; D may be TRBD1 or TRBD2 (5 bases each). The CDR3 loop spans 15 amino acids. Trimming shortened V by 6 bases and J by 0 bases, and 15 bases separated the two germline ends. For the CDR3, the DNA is TGTGCCAGCAGCCTCCGGGACGGTAGCTCCTACGAGCAGTACTTC. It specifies CASSLRDGSSYEQYF.

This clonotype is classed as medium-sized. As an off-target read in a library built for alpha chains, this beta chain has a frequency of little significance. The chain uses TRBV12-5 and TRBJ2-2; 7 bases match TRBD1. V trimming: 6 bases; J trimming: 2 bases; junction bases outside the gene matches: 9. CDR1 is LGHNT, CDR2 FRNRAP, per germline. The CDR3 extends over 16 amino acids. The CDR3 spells CASGTEDRRNTGELFF. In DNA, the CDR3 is TGTGCTAGTGGCACCGAGGACAGGAGAAACACCGGGGAGCTGTTTTTT.